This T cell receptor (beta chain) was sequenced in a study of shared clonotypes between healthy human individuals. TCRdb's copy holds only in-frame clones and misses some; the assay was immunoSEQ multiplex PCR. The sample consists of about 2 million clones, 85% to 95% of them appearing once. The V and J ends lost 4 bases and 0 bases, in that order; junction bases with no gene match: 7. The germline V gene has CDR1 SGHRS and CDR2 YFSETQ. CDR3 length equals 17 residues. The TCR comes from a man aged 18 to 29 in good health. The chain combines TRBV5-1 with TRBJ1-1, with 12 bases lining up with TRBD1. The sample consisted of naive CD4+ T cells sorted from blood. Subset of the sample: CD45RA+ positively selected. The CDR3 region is CASSLQGQGALNTEAFF. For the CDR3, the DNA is TGCGCCAGCAGCCTACAGGGACAGGGGGCGTTGAACACTGAAGCTTTCTTT.